The text below deals with one T cell receptor beta chain. The sample holds many counts of this clonotype. Its antigen remains unidentified. Base-call qualities are not available, and no considerably larger clone is one nucleotide away. The data are from a study of CD8 T cells in ankylosing spondylitis (dated by TCRdb to the late 2010s). Concerning the study at large: The study set out to find disease-linked TCR variants by profiling T cell receptor beta repertoires in ankylosing spondylitis patients and healthy donors. In total, the full study cohort was made up of about 110 healthy donors and 25 or so ankylosing spondylitis patients. Peripheral blood samples were taken, and synovial fluid was additionally collected from ankylosing spondylitis patients.

The run used an Illumina HiSeq 2500. Quantitative 5'-RACE with molecular barcodes was the method used to prepare the TCR beta libraries. As for the original processing: A new computational method, built on a probabilistic model of VDJ rearrangement, was used to identify disease-linked TCR variants. TCRdb took the public reads, trimmed them with fastp at Q25, ran MiXCR for clone calling and kept in-frame beta chains. Rows merge per CDR3 protein into single entries with the most common DNA and genes. Clone size and V and J calls follow TCRdb, not the original study. The sample table lists 90,000 to 100,000 distinct CDR3 sequences, about 8% of them with a count of one. Of the sample, 9.9% is held by the ten largest clones. The paper as a whole reports these results and caveats: The disease-linked clones were reported to be significantly enriched in matched synovial fluid samples from ankylosing spondylitis patients. Blood from ankylosing spondylitis patients appeared to be characterized by a TCR beta motif made up of under ten highly homologous amino acid variants. The disease-linked clones showed a CD8+ phenotype and occurred at relatively low frequencies in peripheral blood. Some TCR beta motif variants had previously been reported in synovial fluid and blood of reactive arthritis patients, which suggested common disease-initiation mechanisms.

CDR1 and CDR2 were assigned from the germline V gene as MNHEY and SVGEGT. Reading from cysteine to phenylalanine, the CDR3 counts 18 amino acids. Just the 54-base CDR3 DNA is kept, in frame starting at base 1. Here V drops 2 bases and J drops 1 base, and the junction holds 3 bases not matched to any gene. The sample taken for sequencing was blood, either unsorted or a sorted T cell fraction (not recorded which). The rearranged segments are TRBV6-2 or TRBV6-3 and TRBJ2-1; a stretch of 15 junction bases matches TRBD2. This receptor was taken from a male donor with ankylosing spondylitis or in good health (not recorded which). DNA sequence: TGTGCCAGCAGTTACCTGGGACTAGCGGGAGGTTCCTACAATGAGCAGTTCTTC. Translated, it reads CASSYLGLAGGSYNEQFF.